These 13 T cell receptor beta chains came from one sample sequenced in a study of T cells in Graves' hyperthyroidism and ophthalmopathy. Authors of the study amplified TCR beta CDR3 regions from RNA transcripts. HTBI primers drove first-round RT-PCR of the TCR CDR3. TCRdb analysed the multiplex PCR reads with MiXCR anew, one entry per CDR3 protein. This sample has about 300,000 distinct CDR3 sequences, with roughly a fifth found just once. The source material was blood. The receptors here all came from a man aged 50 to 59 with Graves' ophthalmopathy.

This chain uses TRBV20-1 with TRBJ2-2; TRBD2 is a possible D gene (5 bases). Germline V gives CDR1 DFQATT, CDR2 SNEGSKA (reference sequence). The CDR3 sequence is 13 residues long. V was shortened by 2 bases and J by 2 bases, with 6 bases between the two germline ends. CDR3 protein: CSARPGNTGELFF. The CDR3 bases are TGCAGTGCTAGACCGGGAAACACCGGGGAGCTGTTTTTT.

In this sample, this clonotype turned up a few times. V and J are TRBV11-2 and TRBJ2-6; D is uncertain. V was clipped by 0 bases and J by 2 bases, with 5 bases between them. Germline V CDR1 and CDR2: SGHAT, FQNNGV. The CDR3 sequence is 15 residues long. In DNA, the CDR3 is TGTGCCAGCAGCTTAGAGAGTACTGGGGCCAACGTCCTGACTTTC. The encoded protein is CASSLESTGANVLTF.

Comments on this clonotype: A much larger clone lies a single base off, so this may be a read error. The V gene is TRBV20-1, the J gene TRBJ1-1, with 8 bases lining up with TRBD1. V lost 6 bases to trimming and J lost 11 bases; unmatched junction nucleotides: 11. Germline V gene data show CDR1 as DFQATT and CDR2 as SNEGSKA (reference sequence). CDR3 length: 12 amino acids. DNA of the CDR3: TGCAGTGCCGATGGCACAGGGGGGTCCGCTTTCTTT. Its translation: CSADGTGGSAFF.

CDR3 coding DNA: TGTGCCAGCGGTGGACAGGCCGAGCAGTACTTC. Residues: CASGGQAEQYF. The chain couples TRBV6-1 to TRBJ2-7; 7 nucleotides align to TRBD1. The V and J ends lost 8 bases and 6 bases, in that order; junction bases with no gene match: 4. Per the germline V gene, CDR1 is MNHNS and CDR2 is SASEGT. The CDR3 runs 11 residues.

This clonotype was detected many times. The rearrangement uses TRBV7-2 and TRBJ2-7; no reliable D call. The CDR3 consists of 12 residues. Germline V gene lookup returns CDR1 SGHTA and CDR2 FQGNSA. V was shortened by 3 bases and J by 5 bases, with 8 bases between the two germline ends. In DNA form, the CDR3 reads TGTGCCAGCAGCTTTGTGGCAAACGAGCAGTACTTC. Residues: CASSFVANEQYF.

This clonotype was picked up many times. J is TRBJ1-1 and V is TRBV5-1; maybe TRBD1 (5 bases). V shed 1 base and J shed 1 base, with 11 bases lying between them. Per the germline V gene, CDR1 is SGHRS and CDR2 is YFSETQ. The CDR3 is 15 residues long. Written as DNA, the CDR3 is TGCGCCAGCAGCTTGCAATACGACAGGAACACTGAAGCTTTCTTT. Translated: CASSLQYDRNTEAFF.

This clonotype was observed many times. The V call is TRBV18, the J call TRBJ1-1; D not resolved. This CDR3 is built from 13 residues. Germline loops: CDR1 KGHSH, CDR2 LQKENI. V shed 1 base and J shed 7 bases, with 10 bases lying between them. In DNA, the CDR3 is TGTGCCAGCTCACCACGGGTGGACGGTGAAGCTTTCTTT. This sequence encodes CASSPRVDGEAFF. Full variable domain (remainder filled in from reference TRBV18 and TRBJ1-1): NAGVMQNPRHLVRRRGQEARLRCSPMKGHSHVYWYRQLPEEGLKFMVYLQKENIIDESGMPKERFSAEFPKEGPSILRIQQVVRGDSAAYFCASSPRVDGEAFFGQGTRLTVV.

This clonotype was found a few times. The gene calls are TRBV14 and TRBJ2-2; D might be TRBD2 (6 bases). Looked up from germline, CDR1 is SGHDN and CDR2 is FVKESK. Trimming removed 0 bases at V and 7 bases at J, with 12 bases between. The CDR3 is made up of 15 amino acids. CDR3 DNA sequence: TGTGCCAGCAGCCAAGATCGGGCGGGGCTCGGGGAGCTGTTTTTT. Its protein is CASSQDRAGLGELFF.

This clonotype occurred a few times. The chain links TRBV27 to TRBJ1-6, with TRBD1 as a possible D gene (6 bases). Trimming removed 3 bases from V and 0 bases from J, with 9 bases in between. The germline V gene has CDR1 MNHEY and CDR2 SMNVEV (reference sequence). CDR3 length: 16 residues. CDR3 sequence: CASSFQGLSYNSPLHF. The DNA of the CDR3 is TGTGCCAGCAGTTTCCAGGGGCTCTCCTATAATTCACCCCTCCACTTT.

The CDR3 region is CASSAKGLAGHDEQYF. CDR3 DNA sequence: TGTGCCAGCAGCGCAAAGGGACTAGCGGGACACGACGAGCAGTACTTC. This chain links TRBV9 with TRBJ2-7; 13 nucleotides agree with TRBD2. There are 16 residues in the CDR3. Per germline, CDR1 SGDLS and CDR2 YYNGEE. J gave up 5 bases and V 3 bases, and 8 bases lay outside the gene matches.

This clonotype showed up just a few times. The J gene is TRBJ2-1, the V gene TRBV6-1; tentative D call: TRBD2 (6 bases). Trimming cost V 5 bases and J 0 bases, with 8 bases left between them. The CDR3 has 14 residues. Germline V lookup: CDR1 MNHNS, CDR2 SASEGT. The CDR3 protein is CASSTGSSYNEQFF. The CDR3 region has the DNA TGTGCCAGCAGTACCGGGAGCTCCTACAATGAGCAGTTCTTC.

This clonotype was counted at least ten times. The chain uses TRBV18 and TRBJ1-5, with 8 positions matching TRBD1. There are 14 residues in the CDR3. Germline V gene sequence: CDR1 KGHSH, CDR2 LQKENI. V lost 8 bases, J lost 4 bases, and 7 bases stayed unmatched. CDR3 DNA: TGTGCCAGCCAGGGGGCCAGGGGGAATCAGCCCCAGCATTTT. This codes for CASQGARGNQPQHF.

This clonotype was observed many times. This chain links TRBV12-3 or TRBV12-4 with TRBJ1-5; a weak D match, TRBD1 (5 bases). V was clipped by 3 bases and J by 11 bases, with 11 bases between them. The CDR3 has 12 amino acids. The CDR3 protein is CASSLGGLTQHF. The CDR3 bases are TGTGCCAGCAGTTTGGGGGGGTTGACCCAGCATTTT.